Listed here are 29 T cell receptor beta chains from one sample, sequenced in a study of PD-L1 blockade in urothelial cancer. Time point described: peripheral blood 6 weeks after treatment start. Using immunoSEQ multiplex PCR, the repertoire was profiled, and TCRdb retains in-frame clones only, with some absent. The table lists about 48,000 clones, approximately 80% of them singletons. The source material was PBMCs, sampled around atezolizumab (anti-PD-L1) treatment. These receptors all come from an older man with urothelial cancer.

V is TRBV19 and J is TRBJ2-3; 7 nucleotides align to TRBD2. V dropped 3 bases and J dropped 3; count of bases not matched to a gene: 9. The CDR3 has 16 amino acids. CDR1 is LNHDA, CDR2 SQIVND, per germline (reference sequence). DNA of the CDR3: TGTGCCAGTAGTATTCTTTCCGGCGGGAGTACAGATACGCAGTATTTT. Amino acid sequence: CASSILSGGSTDTQYF.

The chain employs TRBV5-1 and TRBJ2-1; TRBD2 matches 9 bases. The germline V gene has CDR1 SGHRS and CDR2 YFSETQ. The ends lost 5 bases at V and 4 bases at J; junction bases unmatched: 13. The CDR3 sequence is 17 residues long. CDR3 sequence: CASRPRQGLAGYNEQFF. The CDR3 DNA is TGCGCCAGCAGACCCCGACAGGGCCTAGCGGGATACAATGAGCAGTTCTTC.

J is TRBJ1-1 and V is TRBV28; TRBD1 matches 10 bases. CDR1 and CDR2 from the germline V gene are MDHEN and SYDVKM. CDR3 size: 13 residues. The V gene end was trimmed by 3 bases and the J gene end by 8 bases; junction bases not matched to a gene: 3. The CDR3 region has the DNA TGTGCCAGCAGTTTTAAGGGACAGGGGGAAGCTTTCTTT. Translation: CASSFKGQGEAFF.

The rearrangement joins TRBV5-1 to TRBJ1-1; D may be TRBD1 (5 bases). The germline V gene encodes CDR1 SGHRS and CDR2 YFSETQ. V lost 0 bases to trimming and J lost 7 bases, with 10 bases between them. The CDR3 sequence is 13 residues long. CDR3 residues: CASSLAGGNEAFF. In nucleotides, the CDR3 is TGCGCCAGCAGCTTGGCGGGGGGGAATGAAGCTTTCTTT.

J is TRBJ2-5 and V is TRBV5-4; the D gene is possibly TRBD1 (6 bases). There are 14 residues in the CDR3. Looked up from germline, CDR1 is SGHNT and CDR2 is YYREEE (reference sequence). Trimming shortened V by 2 bases and J by 2 bases, and 10 bases separated the two germline ends. This CDR3 is CASSFGQGQETQYF. The CDR3 nucleotides read TGTGCCAGCAGCTTTGGTCAGGGGCAAGAGACCCAGTACTTC.

This rearrangement joins TRBV10-3 to TRBJ1-1; 10 positions agree with TRBD1. Losses at the gene ends were 6 bases for V and 3 bases for J; bases not matched to a gene: 10. This CDR3 has 16 amino acids. Per germline, CDR1 ENHRY and CDR2 SYGVKD. In nucleotides, the CDR3 is TGTGCCATCAGGAACCGGGACAGGGGAGTCGACACTGAAGCTTTCTTT. As protein: CAIRNRDRGVDTEAFF.

The chain recombines TRBV19 with TRBJ1-4, with D unclear. Trimming removed 3 bases at V and 4 bases at J, with 9 bases between. Germline CDR1 is LNHDA and CDR2 is SQIVND (reference sequence). CDR3 size: 14 residues. CDR3 in DNA: TGTGCCAGTAGTATTGGCGGGTATAATGAAAAACTGTTTTTT. Its protein product is CASSIGGYNEKLFF. The full variable domain, completed using reference TRBV19 and TRBJ1-4, is DGGITQSPKYLFRKEGQNVTLSCEQNLNHDAMYWYRQDPGQGLRLIYYSQIVNDFQKGDIAEGYSVSREKKESFPLTVTSAQKNPTAFYLCASSIGGYNEKLFFGSGTQLSVL.

The chain combines TRBV10-3 with TRBJ2-5, with TRBD2 matching 13 bases. V dropped 0 bases and J dropped 3; count of bases not matched to a gene: 4. Germline CDR1 ENHRY, CDR2 SYGVKD. The CDR3 spans 17 residues. In nucleotides, the CDR3 is TGTGCCATCAGTGAGTCCCTGGGGACTAGCGGGAAAGAGACCCAGTACTTC. It is translated as CAISESLGTSGKETQYF.

V gene TRBV2 combines with J gene TRBJ2-4; D is perhaps TRBD2 (6 bases). V was pared by 7 bases and J by 7 bases, with 14 bases between. CDR1 is SNHLY, CDR2 FYNNEI, per germline. The CDR3 is 13 amino acids. As DNA, the CDR3 is TGTGCCAGCACCCTTGGAGGGGTTAACATTCAGTACTTC. This encodes CASTLGGVNIQYF.

J is TRBJ1-3 and V is TRBV27; possible D gene TRBD1, 5 bases. The CDR3 has 14 residues. V was shortened by 5 bases and J by 0 bases, with 8 bases between the two germline ends. The germline V gene encodes CDR1 MNHEY and CDR2 SMNVEV (reference sequence). The DNA for the CDR3 is TGTGCCAGCAGTCCAGACAGCTCTGGAAACACCATATATTTT. Protein sequence: CASSPDSSGNTIYF.

The J gene is TRBJ2-3, the V gene TRBV2; tentatively, D is TRBD1 (5 bases). Germline CDR1 and CDR2: SNHLY and FYNNEI. This CDR3 comprises 15 residues. V lost 4 bases, J lost 10 bases, and 21 bases lay in between. The CDR3 protein is CASSVGPTVLGAQYF. For the CDR3, the DNA is TGTGCCAGCAGTGTAGGCCCGACAGTGCTGGGCGCGCAGTATTTT.

The chain joins TRBV27 to TRBJ1-2; TRBD1 aligns across 9 bases. CDR3 length: 15 amino acids. Germline trimming cut 4 bases from V and 4 bases from J; bases unmatched to any gene: 7. Germline-derived CDR1 and CDR2 are MNHEY and SMNVEV (reference sequence). In DNA form, the CDR3 reads TGTGCCAGCAGTTCGGGACAGGGCGGGCTCTATGGCTACACCTTC. Its translation: CASSSGQGGLYGYTF.

The table lists this clone with a few counts. The rearrangement joins TRBV30 to TRBJ1-3; no clear D gene. The germline gives CDR1 GTSNPN, CDR2 SVGIG (reference sequence). CDR3 length equals 14 residues. Trimming removed 0 bases from V and 2 bases from J, with 8 bases in between. CDR3 DNA sequence: TGTGCCTGGAGTGTACGAGGGACTGGAAACACCATATATTTT. This sequence encodes CAWSVRGTGNTIYF.

The rearrangement uses TRBV19 and TRBJ2-4; TRBD1 matches 7 bases. This CDR3 is 16 amino acids long. J gave up 0 bases and V 6 bases, and 8 bases lay outside the gene matches. Germline CDR1 reads LNHDA; CDR2 reads SQIVND (reference sequence). CDR3 in amino acids: CASSKRDSLAKNIQYF. For the CDR3, the DNA is TGTGCCAGTAGCAAACGGGACAGTCTAGCCAAAAACATTCAGTACTTC. Drawing the rest from reference TRBV19 and TRBJ2-4, the complete variable domain is DGGITQSPKYLFRKEGQNVTLSCEQNLNHDAMYWYRQDPGQGLRLIYYSQIVNDFQKGDIAEGYSVSREKKESFPLTVTSAQKNPTAFYLCASSKRDSLAKNIQYFGAGTRLSVL.

The chain couples TRBV10-3 to TRBJ2-1, with 9 bases aligning to TRBD2. The J segment lost 7 bases and the V segment lost 0 bases, leaving 16 bases of the junction unmatched. Germline V CDR1 and CDR2: ENHRY, SYGVKD. CDR3 size: 19 residues. Written as DNA, the CDR3 is TGTGCCATCAGTGAGTCGGGGACTAGCTCGAGCGAGAATTTAAATGAGCAGTTCTTC. Translation: CAISESGTSSSENLNEQFF.

CDR3 in amino acids: CASRAGDIGQETQYF. The DNA of the CDR3 is TGCGCCAGCCGGGCGGGGGACATCGGCCAAGAGACCCAGTACTTC. This chain connects TRBV5-1 to TRBJ2-5; a weak D match, TRBD2 (7 bases). This CDR3 has 15 residues. The ends were cut back, 7 bases at V and 1 base at J, with 17 bases in the middle. Looked up from germline, CDR1 is SGHRS and CDR2 is YFSETQ.

This chain joins TRBV5-1 and TRBJ2-7; 7 bases line up with TRBD1. The V gene's germline CDR1 is SGHRS and CDR2 YFSETQ. Losses at the gene ends were 1 base for V and 3 bases for J; bases not matched to a gene: 4. CDR3 length: 14 residues. The CDR3 coding sequence is TGCGCCAGCAGCTTGCAGGGACAGAACTACGAGCAGTACTTC. This codes for CASSLQGQNYEQYF.

J is TRBJ2-7 and V is TRBV30; 8 bases align to TRBD2. Trimming removed 5 bases from V and 2 bases from J; junction bases left unmatched: 5. Germline CDR1 GTSNPN, CDR2 SVGIG (reference sequence). This CDR3 spans 13 amino acids. The CDR3 loop reads CAWGLADTYEQYF. The CDR3 nucleotides read TGTGCCTGGGGACTAGCTGACACCTACGAGCAGTACTTC.

J is TRBJ2-2 and V is TRBV28; TRBD2 matches at 7 bases. Germline V CDR1 and CDR2: MDHEN, SYDVKM. The CDR3 sequence is 14 residues long. The V and J ends lost 6 bases and 6 bases, in that order; junction bases with no gene match: 7. CDR3 in amino acids: CASRDAGVAGELFF. Here the CDR3 DNA reads TGTGCCAGCAGGGATGCGGGAGTCGCCGGGGAGCTGTTTTTT.

The chain combines TRBV5-1 with TRBJ2-7; 11 bases are shared with TRBD2. After removal of 4 bases from V and 6 bases from J, the junction contained 9 bases not matched to a gene. This CDR3 is built from 15 residues. Germline loops: CDR1 SGHRS, CDR2 YFSETQ. This chain's CDR3 is CASSLLAGGPGEQYF. The CDR3 region has the DNA TGCGCCAGCAGCCTCTTAGCGGGAGGGCCAGGCGAGCAGTACTTC.

The rearrangement links TRBV6-1 to TRBJ2-7, with a possible D match to TRBD1 (5 bases). CDR1 and CDR2 from the germline V gene are MNHNS and SASEGT. V gave up 1 base and J gave up 3 bases, with 7 bases separating them. The CDR3 runs 13 residues. The CDR3 DNA sequence: TGTGCCAGCAGTGAAGGGGGCGACTACGAGCAGTACTTC. It yields the protein CASSEGGDYEQYF.

The CDR3 reads CASSEARPGPQHF. CDR3 DNA sequence: TGTGCCAGCAGTGAAGCACGGCCAGGGCCCCAGCATTTT. The genes are TRBV28 and TRBJ1-5; D remains ambiguous. Per the germline V gene, CDR1 is MDHEN and CDR2 is SYDVKM. V dropped 5 bases and J dropped 9 bases, with 14 bases sitting between them. The CDR3 has 13 residues. The entire variable domain, with the rest obtained from reference TRBV28 and TRBJ1-5, is as follows: DVKVTQSSRYLVKRTGEKVFLECVQDMDHENMFWYRQDPGLGLRLIYFSYDVKMKEKGDIPEGYSVSREKKERFSLILESASTNQTSMYLCASSEARPGPQHFGDGTRLSIL.

This clone was observed a handful of times. This rearrangement joins TRBV5-1 to TRBJ2-2; 9 bases line up with TRBD2. The CDR3 covers 16 residues. With 4 bases clipped from V and 2 bases from J, the junction kept 6 bases outside the gene matches. Germline CDR1 reads SGHRS; CDR2 reads YFSETQ. CDR3 in amino acids: CASSLRLADNTGELFF. In DNA, the CDR3 is TGCGCCAGCAGCCTTAGACTAGCGGACAACACCGGGGAGCTGTTTTTT.

This clone appeared many times. J is TRBJ2-1 and V is TRBV6-1; no clear D gene. V lost 2 bases and J lost 6, with 17 bases in between. Germline lookup yields CDR1 MNHNS and CDR2 SASEGT. The CDR3 totals 16 residues. The CDR3: CASSEFSYGGGNEQFF. As DNA, the CDR3 is TGTGCCAGCAGTGAATTTAGCTATGGCGGTGGCAATGAGCAGTTCTTC.

This chain's CDR3 is CASSQGSNYGYTF. CDR3 nucleotides: TGTGCCAGCAGTCAGGGCTCTAACTATGGCTACACCTTC. The chain uses TRBV27 and TRBJ1-2, with D perhaps TRBD1 (5 bases). The CDR3 loop spans 13 amino acids. The V gene lost 5 bases and the J gene lost 0 bases, with 7 bases spanning the gap. CDR1 MNHEY and CDR2 SMNVEV come from the germline V gene (reference sequence).

In its sample, this clone was seen a few times. The chain couples TRBV7-7 to TRBJ2-5; possible D gene TRBD2, 5 bases. Germline V CDR1 and CDR2: SSHAT, FNYEAQ (reference sequence). The CDR3 extends over 10 amino acids. The CDR3: CASQRGAQYF. As DNA, the CDR3 is TGTGCGAGTCAACGGGGAGCCCAGTACTTC.

The DNA for the CDR3 is TGTGCCAGCAGTTTAGACGCGGGAGGGCCTGTGAATGAGCAGTTCTTC. This translates into CASSLDAGGPVNEQFF. The chain employs TRBV28 and TRBJ2-1, with TRBD2 identical over 9 bases. V lost 2 bases to trimming and J lost 7 bases; unmatched junction nucleotides: 9. Germline CDR1 reads MDHEN; CDR2 reads SYDVKM. There are 16 residues in the CDR3. The full variable domain, with the rest looked up from reference TRBV28 and TRBJ2-1, is DVKVTQSSRYLVKRTGEKVFLECVQDMDHENMFWYRQDPGLGLRLIYFSYDVKMKEKGDIPEGYSVSREKKERFSLILESASTNQTSMYLCASSLDAGGPVNEQFFGPGTRLTVL.

V is TRBV19 and J is TRBJ2-3; tentatively, D is TRBD2 (6 bases). Germline V lookup: CDR1 LNHDA, CDR2 SQIVND (reference sequence). The CDR3 sequence is 17 residues long. Between the trimmed V and J ends, which lost 6 bases and 2 bases, there was a span of 21 bases. The CDR3 nucleotides read TGTGCCAGTAGGCCTGTGCGGAGGGGAAGGTACACAGATACGCAGTATTTT. Residues: CASRPVRRGRYTDTQYF.

V and J are TRBV2 and TRBJ1-4; TRBD1 aligns across 10 bases. The CDR3 covers 13 residues. The trim removed 8 bases at V and 7 bases at J, leaving 4 bases unmatched. Looked up from germline, CDR1 is SNHLY and CDR2 is FYNNEI. As DNA, the CDR3 is TGTGCCAGCGTCCGGGACAGGGGTGAAAAACTGTTTTTT. Its translation is CASVRDRGEKLFF. The full variable domain, rest sourced from reference TRBV2 and TRBJ1-4, is EPEVTQTPSHQVTQMGQEVILRCVPISNHLYFYWYRQILGQKVEFLVSFYNNEISEKSEIFDDQFSVERPDGSNFTLKIRSTKLEDSAMYFCASVRDRGEKLFFGSGTQLSVL.